These T cell receptor beta chains were read from a single sample in a study of blood T cell repertoires in COVID-19. Sequenced by immunoSEQ multiplex PCR; TCRdb stores in-frame clones only, minus some. The table includes fewer than 200,000 clones, 84% detected once. Input material: PBMCs or T cells enriched from blood (not recorded which). All receptors derive from a woman aged 25 to 39 who had been exposed to COVID-19. Each CDR3 is given with its conserved first and last residue. Each record gives: D gene, V gene, clone size, J gene, CDR3 protein, CDR3 DNA. The D gene is left open where the match is weak. Where a row states a size, it is once, few, many or the class of an expanded clone; other rows omit it.

TRBD1	TRBV27	-	TRBJ1-1	CASRRTGSNTEAFF	TGTGCCAGCAGACGGACAGGGTCGAACACTGAAGCTTTCTTT
TRBD1	TRBV29-1	few	TRBJ2-5	CSEKNRGREETQYF	TGCAGCGAGAAAAACAGGGGGCGGGAAGAGACCCAGTACTTC
TRBD2	TRBV10-1	-	TRBJ2-1	CASSASGGAGEQFF	TGCGCCAGCAGCGCTAGCGGGGGGGCAGGTGAGCAGTTCTTC
TRBD1	TRBV4-1	-	TRBJ1-1	CASSHAGQENTEAFF	TGCGCCAGCAGCCACGCGGGACAGGAGAACACTGAAGCTTTCTTT
TRBD1	TRBV11-2	-	TRBJ2-7	CASSFTTSDRGLYEQYF	TGTGCCAGCAGCTTCACAACTTCGGACAGGGGGCTATACGAGCAGTACTTC
TRBD2	TRBV18	-	TRBJ2-3	CASSPPETSGTSTDTQYF	TGTGCCAGCTCACCACCGGAGACTAGCGGAACTAGCACAGATACGCAGTATTTT
TRBD2	TRBV4-1	-	TRBJ2-7	CASSQGASGAAYEQYF	TGCGCCAGCAGCCAAGGGGCTAGCGGGGCGGCGTACGAGCAGTACTTC
TRBD1	TRBV4-3	once	TRBJ1-2	CASSQEKQTGFGYTF	TGCGCCAGCAGCCAAGAAAAGCAGACAGGGTTCGGCTACACCTTC
TRBD1	TRBV2	-	TRBJ1-2	CASRAGTGYGYTF	TGTGCCAGCAGAGCCGGGACAGGGTATGGCTACACCTTC
-	TRBV7-6	-	TRBJ1-1	CASSLTGNTEAFF	TGTGCCAGCAGCTTGACGGGGAACACTGAAGCTTTCTTT
-	TRBV29-1	-	TRBJ1-1	CSVAHGEAFF	TGCAGCGTTGCTCACGGTGAAGCTTTCTTT
-	TRBV18	-	TRBJ2-3	CASSYGAGTDTQYF	TGTGCCAGCTCTTACGGAGCGGGCACAGATACGCAGTATTTT
-	TRBV7-9	-	TRBJ1-1	CASSLQGSNTEAFF	TGTGCCAGCAGCTTACAGGGTTCGAACACTGAGGCTTTCTTT
-	TRBV7-9	few	TRBJ1-1	CASSLGSGEAFF	TGTGCCAGCAGCTTAGGATCCGGTGAAGCTTTCTTT
TRBD1	TRBV6-4	once	TRBJ1-1	CASSVDRATEAFF	TGTGCCAGCAGTGTCGACAGGGCCACTGAAGCTTTCTTT
TRBD2	TRBV6-2/TRBV6-3	-	TRBJ2-2	CASSQRSRTSGLWGLFF	TGTGCCAGCAGCCAAAGATCGAGGACTAGCGGCCTTTGGGGGCTGTTTTTT
-	TRBV5-6	-	TRBJ1-3	CASSTGTGSGNTIYF	TGTGCCAGCAGCACGGGTACGGGGTCCGGAAACACCATATATTTT
TRBD1	TRBV18	-	TRBJ1-2	CASSPQTGSGYTF	TGTGCCAGCTCACCCCAGACAGGGAGTGGCTACACCTTC
TRBD1	TRBV6-5	-	TRBJ2-7	CASSYSRTGDEQYF	TGTGCCAGCAGTTACTCACGGACAGGGGACGAGCAGTACTTC
TRBD2	TRBV5-1	-	TRBJ2-1	CASSGLAGGPRDEQFF	TGCGCCAGCTCGGGACTAGCGGGGGGCCCGAGGGATGAGCAGTTCTTC
TRBD2	TRBV11-2	-	TRBJ2-1	CASRTVETSLREQFF	TGTGCCAGCAGGACCGTAGAGACTAGCCTTAGGGAGCAGTTCTTC
-	TRBV6-5	-	TRBJ1-1	CASSYGPTVNTEAFF	TGTGCCAGCAGTTACGGTCCTACCGTGAACACTGAAGCTTTCTTT
TRBD1	TRBV7-8	-	TRBJ1-1	CASSQGGGNTEAFF	TGTGCCAGCAGTCAAGGGGGCGGGAACACTGAAGCTTTCTTT